Listed below are T cell receptor beta chains from one sample, sequenced in a study of cytomegalovirus exposure and HLA in healthy donors. TCRdb's copy holds only in-frame clones and misses some; the assay was immunoSEQ multiplex PCR. The sample contains tens of thousands of clones, 70% of which appear only once. The sequenced material came from PBMCs. These receptors all stem from a woman aged 60-75 years in good health and CMV-seropositive. The CDR3 runs from the conserved cysteine through the conserved F or W. The D gene is left open where the match is weak. Not all rows give a size; the values are once, few, many and, for expanded clones, a class.

j_gene,abundance,d_gene,v_gene,CDR3aa,CDR3nt
TRBJ2-2,NA,NA,TRBV11-3,CASSLDRGTGELFF,TGTGCCAGCAGCTTAGACAGGGGCACCGGGGAGCTGTTTTTT
TRBJ2-5,NA,TRBD1,TRBV7-2,CASSLGQGNPQYF,TGTGCCAGCAGCTTGGGACAGGGTAATCCCCAGTACTTC
TRBJ1-5,few,NA,TRBV4-2,CASSPRVGDQPQHF,TGTGCCAGCAGCCCCCGAGTTGGTGATCAGCCCCAGCATTTT
TRBJ2-5,NA,TRBD2,TRBV9,CASSVGPGGVEETQYF,TGTGCCAGCAGCGTAGGTCCGGGGGGGGTAGAGGAGACCCAGTACTTC
TRBJ1-6,NA,TRBD1,TRBV4-1,CASSQAGGGSPLHF,TGCGCCAGCAGCCAAGCAGGGGGCGGATCACCCCTCCACTTT
TRBJ2-7,NA,NA,TRBV7-9,CSSEGIYEQYF,TGTTCCTCGGAGGGGATCTACGAGCAGTACTTC
TRBJ1-1,few,NA,TRBV7-9,CASGIGGPEAFF,TGTGCCAGCGGAATCGGAGGCCCTGAAGCTTTCTTT
TRBJ1-1,few,TRBD1,TRBV30,CAWSAGGRVAFF,TGTGCCTGGAGTGCAGGGGGTAGGGTAGCTTTCTTT
TRBJ1-4,few,NA,TRBV7-9,CASSSGITNEKLFF,TGTGCCAGCAGCTCGGGGATCACTAATGAAAAACTGTTTTTT
TRBJ1-2,NA,NA,TRBV7-2,CASSFTAATSNYGYTF,TGTGCCAGCAGCTTTACGGCGGCTACCTCTAACTATGGCTACACCTTC
TRBJ2-7,NA,TRBD2,TRBV7-2,CASSLEAGVHPYEQYF,TGTGCCAGCAGCTTAGAGGCGGGGGTTCACCCCTACGAGCAGTACTTC
TRBJ1-5,few,TRBD1,TRBV30,CAWDRGTGTNQPQHF,TGTGCCTGGGACAGGGGGACTGGGACCAATCAGCCCCAGCATTTT
TRBJ1-1,NA,TRBD1,TRBV10-1,CASRVLDRGPLSWDTEAFF,TGCGCCAGCAGAGTCCTCGACAGGGGGCCTTTGTCTTGGGACACTGAAGCTTTCTTT
TRBJ1-1,NA,NA,TRBV4-3,CASSQDRQGWTEAFF,TGCGCCAGCAGCCAAGATCGTCAGGGGTGGACTGAAGCTTTCTTT
TRBJ1-2,few,TRBD1,TRBV18,CASSPRTGGAGYTF,TGTGCCAGCTCACCACGGACAGGGGGAGCTGGCTACACCTTC
TRBJ1-1,NA,NA,TRBV10-1,CASSESWREGVAFF,TGCGCCAGCAGTGAGTCTTGGCGGGAGGGAGTAGCTTTCTTT
TRBJ1-5,NA,NA,TRBV19,CASSARTDSNQPQHF,TGTGCCAGTAGTGCCCGGACAGATAGCAATCAGCCCCAGCATTTT
TRBJ2-1,NA,NA,TRBV2,CASGTRNEQFF,TGTGCCAGCGGCACGAGGAATGAGCAGTTCTTC
TRBJ2-3,NA,NA,TRBV4-1,CASSQDEVALVTDTQYF,TGCGCCAGCAGCCAAGATGAGGTAGCACTTGTCACAGATACGCAGTATTTT
TRBJ1-1,NA,NA,TRBV6-1,CASSDAGNTEAFF,TGTGCCAGCAGTGACGCAGGGAACACTGAAGCTTTCTTT
TRBJ1-1,NA,NA,TRBV19,CASSFRRAGGADAFF,TGTGCCAGTAGTTTCAGGAGGGCTGGGGGGGCGGACGCTTTCTTT
TRBJ1-2,NA,NA,TRBV19,CASTIPGRNYGYTF,TGTGCCAGTACCATTCCCGGGAGAAACTATGGCTACACCTTC
TRBJ1-6,NA,TRBD1,TRBV7-8,CASSLRTGDYSPLHF,TGTGCCAGCAGCTTACGGACAGGGGACTATTCACCCCTCCACTTT
TRBJ2-5,NA,TRBD1,TRBV5-1,CASSSGTGIQETQYF,TGCGCCAGCAGCTCCGGGACAGGAATTCAAGAGACCCAGTACTTC
TRBJ1-1,NA,NA,TRBV29-1,CSVESSQAFQAFF,TGCAGCGTTGAAAGTTCCCAGGCTTTCCAAGCTTTCTTT
TRBJ2-7,NA,NA,TRBV4-2,CASSQGTATYEQYF,TGTGCCAGCAGCCAAGGGACAGCCACCTACGAGCAGTACTTC
TRBJ1-1,NA,NA,TRBV27,CASSLSARLNTEAFF,TGTGCCAGCAGTTTATCGGCCAGGCTGAACACTGAAGCTTTCTTT
TRBJ2-5,NA,TRBD2,TRBV27,CASSLSFGGAGETQYF,TGTGCCAGCAGTTTATCATTCGGGGGGGCCGGGGAGACCCAGTACTTC
TRBJ2-2,NA,TRBD1,TRBV6-5,CASSPTGSNTGELFF,TGTGCCAGCAGTCCGACAGGGTCGAACACCGGGGAGCTGTTTTTT
TRBJ1-1,NA,NA,TRBV29-1,CSVEDQGNTEAFF,TGCAGCGTTGAAGATCAGGGGAACACTGAAGCTTTCTTT
TRBJ2-3,NA,NA,TRBV15,CATSAPRREAQYF,TGTGCCACCAGCGCCCCGCGGAGGGAGGCGCAGTATTTT
TRBJ2-7,NA,TRBD2,TRBV14,CASSQLGGVDEQYF,TGTGCCAGCAGCCAATTGGGGGGGGTCGACGAGCAGTACTTC
TRBJ1-2,NA,TRBD1,TRBV5-1,CASTPVGTGEEGYTF,TGCGCCAGCACTCCCGTAGGGACAGGGGAGGAAGGCTACACCTTC
TRBJ2-5,NA,NA,TRBV4-2,CASSQAQGGETQYF,TGTGCCAGCAGCCAAGCACAGGGCGGCGAGACCCAGTACTTC
TRBJ2-7,NA,NA,TRBV7-9,CASSGHSTYEQYF,TGTGCCAGCAGCGGTCATAGCACCTACGAGCAGTACTTC
TRBJ2-2,NA,TRBD1,TRBV19,CASRAQGFSLNTGELFF,TGTGCCAGTAGGGCACAGGGGTTCTCCTTGAACACCGGGGAGCTGTTTTTT
TRBJ2-7,NA,TRBD1,TRBV7-6,CASSPVGTGDEQYF,TGTGCCAGCAGCCCGGTCGGGACAGGGGACGAGCAGTACTTC
TRBJ1-2,NA,NA,TRBV5-3,CARSFPVPPGQAEEDYGYTF,TGTGCCAGAAGCTTCCCTGTCCCCCCGGGACAAGCTGAAGAGGACTATGGCTACACCTTC
TRBJ2-1,few,NA,TRBV20-1,CSAGNEQFF,TGCAGTGCCGGTAATGAGCAGTTCTTC
TRBJ2-3,NA,TRBD2,TRBV30,CAWGPSGADTQYF,TGTGCCTGGGGTCCTAGCGGGGCAGATACGCAGTATTTT
TRBJ2-7,NA,NA,TRBV28,CASSYILGGAYEQYF,TGTGCCAGCAGTTACATTCTAGGGGGGGCCTACGAGCAGTACTTC
TRBJ1-5,NA,NA,TRBV4-2,CASSQDLASSYSNQPQHF,TGTGCCAGCAGCCAAGATCTAGCCAGTTCATATAGCAATCAGCCCCAGCATTTT
TRBJ1-1,NA,NA,TRBV27,CASSFSWTVMNTEAFF,TGTGCCAGCAGTTTCTCCTGGACAGTAATGAACACTGAAGCTTTCTTT
TRBJ2-3,NA,TRBD2,TRBV29-1,CSVEGLAGLKDTQYF,TGCAGCGTTGAGGGACTAGCGGGGTTAAAGGATACGCAGTATTTT
TRBJ1-1,few,NA,TRBV4-2,CASSPGSSNTEAFF,TGTGCCAGCAGCCCAGGTTCCAGTAACACTGAAGCTTTCTTT
TRBJ2-2,NA,TRBD2,TRBV5-1,CASSLNVRGGYTGELFF,TGCGCCAGCAGCCTGAACGTCCGCGGGGGGTACACCGGGGAGCTGTTTTTT
TRBJ2-5,NA,NA,TRBV7-2,CASSPRGSRGSGETQYF,TGTGCCAGCAGCCCCAGAGGTTCTAGGGGTTCCGGGGAGACCCAGTACTTC
TRBJ1-1,NA,TRBD1,TRBV10-1,CASTRDSQSTEAFF,TGCGCCAGCACGAGGGACAGCCAGAGCACTGAAGCTTTCTTT
TRBJ2-7,NA,TRBD1,TRBV5-8,CASSLAVRQGVSYEQYF,TGTGCCAGCAGCTTGGCCGTGAGACAGGGTGTTTCCTACGAGCAGTACTTC
TRBJ1-2,NA,TRBD1,TRBV9,CASSDGTGRDLDYGYTF,TGTGCCAGCAGCGACGGGACAGGGCGGGATCTGGACTATGGCTACACCTTC
TRBJ1-2,few,TRBD1,TRBV2,CASGRDRDTSNYGYTF,TGTGCCAGCGGACGGGACAGGGATACATCTAACTATGGCTACACCTTC
TRBJ2-5,NA,NA,TRBV11-2,CASSYNRGKETQYF,TGTGCCAGCAGCTATAATCGGGGTAAAGAGACCCAGTACTTC